One TCR beta chain is described in this entry. Profiled with immunoSEQ multiplex PCR; TCRdb holds only in-frame clones, not every one. The table records some 300,000 clones, roughly 89% of them present only once. These data originate in a study of blood T cell repertoires in COVID-19. Turning to the study itself: Some COVID-19 samples were acute and others convalescent; all came from the United States, Italy and Spain.

V lost 6 bases to trimming and J lost 2 bases; unmatched junction nucleotides: 15. The germline V gene encodes CDR1 SGHNT and CDR2 YENEEA. This CDR3 has 17 residues. This rearrangement joins TRBV11-3 to TRBJ2-7, with 8 bases fitting TRBD1. Sequences were obtained from PBMCs or T cells enriched from blood (not recorded which). The source of this sequence is a middle-aged woman who had recovered from COVID-19. The CDR3 protein is CASRLDREVLVPYEQYF. In nucleotides, the CDR3 is TGTGCCAGCAGGTTGGACAGGGAGGTCTTAGTACCCTACGAGCAGTACTTC.